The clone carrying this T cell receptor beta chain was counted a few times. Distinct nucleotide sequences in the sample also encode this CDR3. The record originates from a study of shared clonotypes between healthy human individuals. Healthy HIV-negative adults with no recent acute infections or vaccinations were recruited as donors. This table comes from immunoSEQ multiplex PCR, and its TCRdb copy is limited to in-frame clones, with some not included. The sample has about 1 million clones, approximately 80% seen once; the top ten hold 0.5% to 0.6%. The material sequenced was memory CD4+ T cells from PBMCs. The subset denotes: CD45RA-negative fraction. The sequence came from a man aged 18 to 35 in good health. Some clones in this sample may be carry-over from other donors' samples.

The CDR3 nucleotides are TGCAGTGCGGGCCAAGAGACCCAGTACTTC. This translates into CSAGQETQYF. V gene TRBV20-1 combines with J gene TRBJ2-5; no reliable D call. With 6 bases removed from V and 1 base from J, the gap between germline ends came to 3 bases. The CDR3 is 10 amino acids. Germline values: CDR1 DFQATT, CDR2 SNEGSKA (reference sequence).